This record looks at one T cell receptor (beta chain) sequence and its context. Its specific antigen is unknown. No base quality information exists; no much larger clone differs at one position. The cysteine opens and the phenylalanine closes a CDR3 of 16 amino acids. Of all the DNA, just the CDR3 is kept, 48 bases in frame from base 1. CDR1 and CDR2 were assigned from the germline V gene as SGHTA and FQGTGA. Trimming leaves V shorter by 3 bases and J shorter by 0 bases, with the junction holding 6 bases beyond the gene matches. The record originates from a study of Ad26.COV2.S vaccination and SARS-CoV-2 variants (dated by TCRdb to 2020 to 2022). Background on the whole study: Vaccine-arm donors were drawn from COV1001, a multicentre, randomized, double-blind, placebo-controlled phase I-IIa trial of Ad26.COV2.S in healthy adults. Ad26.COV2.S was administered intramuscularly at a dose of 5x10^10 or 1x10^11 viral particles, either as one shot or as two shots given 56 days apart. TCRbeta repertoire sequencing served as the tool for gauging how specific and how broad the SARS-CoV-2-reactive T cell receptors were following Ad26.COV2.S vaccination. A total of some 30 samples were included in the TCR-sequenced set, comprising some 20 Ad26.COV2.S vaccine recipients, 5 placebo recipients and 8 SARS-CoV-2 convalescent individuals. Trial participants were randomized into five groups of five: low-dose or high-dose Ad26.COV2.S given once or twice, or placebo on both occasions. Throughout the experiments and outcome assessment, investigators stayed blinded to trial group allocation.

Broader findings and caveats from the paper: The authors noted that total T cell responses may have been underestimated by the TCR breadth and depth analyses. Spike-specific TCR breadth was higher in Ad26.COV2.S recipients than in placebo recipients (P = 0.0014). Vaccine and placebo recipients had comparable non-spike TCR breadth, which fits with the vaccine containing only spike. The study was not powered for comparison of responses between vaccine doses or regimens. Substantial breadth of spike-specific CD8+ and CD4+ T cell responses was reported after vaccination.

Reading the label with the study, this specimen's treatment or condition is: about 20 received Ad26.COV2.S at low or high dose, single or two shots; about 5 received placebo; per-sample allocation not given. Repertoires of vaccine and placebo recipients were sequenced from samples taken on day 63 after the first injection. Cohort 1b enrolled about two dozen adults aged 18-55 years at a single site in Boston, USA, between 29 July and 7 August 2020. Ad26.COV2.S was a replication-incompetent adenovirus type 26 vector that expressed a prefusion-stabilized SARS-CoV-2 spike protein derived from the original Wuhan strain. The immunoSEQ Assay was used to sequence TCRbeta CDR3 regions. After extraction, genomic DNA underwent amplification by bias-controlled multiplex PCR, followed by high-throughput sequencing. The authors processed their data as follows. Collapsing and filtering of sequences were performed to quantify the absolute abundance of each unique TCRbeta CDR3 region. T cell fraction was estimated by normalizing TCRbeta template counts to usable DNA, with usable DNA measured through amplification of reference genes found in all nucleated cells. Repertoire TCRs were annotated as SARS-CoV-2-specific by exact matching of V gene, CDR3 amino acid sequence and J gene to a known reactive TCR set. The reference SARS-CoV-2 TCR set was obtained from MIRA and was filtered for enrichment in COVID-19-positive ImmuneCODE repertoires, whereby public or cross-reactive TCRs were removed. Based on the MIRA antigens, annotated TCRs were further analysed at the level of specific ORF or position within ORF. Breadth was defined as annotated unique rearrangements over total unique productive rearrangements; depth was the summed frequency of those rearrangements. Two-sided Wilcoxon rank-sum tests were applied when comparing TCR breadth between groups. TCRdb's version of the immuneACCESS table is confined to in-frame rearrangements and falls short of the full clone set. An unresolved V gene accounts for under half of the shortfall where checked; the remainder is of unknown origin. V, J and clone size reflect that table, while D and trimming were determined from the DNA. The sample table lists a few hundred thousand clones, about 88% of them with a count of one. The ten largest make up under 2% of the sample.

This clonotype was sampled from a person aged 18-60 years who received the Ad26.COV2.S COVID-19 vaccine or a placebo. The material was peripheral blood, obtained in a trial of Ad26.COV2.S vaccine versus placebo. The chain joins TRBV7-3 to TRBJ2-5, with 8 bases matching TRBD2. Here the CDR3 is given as CASSFPGTRHQETQYF. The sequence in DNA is TGTGCCAGCAGCTTCCCCGGGACTAGGCACCAAGAGACCCAGTACTTC. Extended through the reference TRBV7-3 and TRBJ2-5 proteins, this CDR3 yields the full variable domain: GAGVSQTPSNKVTEKGKYVELRCDPISGHTALYWYRQSLGQGPEFLIYFQGTGAADDSGLPNDRFFAVRPEGSVSTLKIQRTERGDSAVYLCASSFPGTRHQETQYFGPGTRLLVL.